This T cell receptor beta chain comes out of a study of blood T cell repertoires in COVID-19. Overall study context: Samples representing acute and convalescent COVID-19 were sourced from the United States, Italy and Spain. The cDNA or gDNA used as material had been derived from T cells, B-cell-depleted T cells, or PBMCs.

Per the germline V gene, CDR1 is KGHSH and CDR2 is LQKENI. V gave up 8 bases and J gave up 7 bases, with 17 bases separating them. CDR3 length equals 14 residues. In the original analysis: Scientists estimated how many nucleated cells there were by amplifying reference gene primers. Method: immunoSEQ multiplex PCR; TCRdb's copy keeps in-frame clones and lacks some. The V and J calls and the clone size are those of that table, but D and trimming were determined from the DNA. This sample yields roughly 57,000 clones, of which approximately 90% are seen a single time; 2.5% to 3.5% belongs to the top ten.

The sample was peripheral blood. The TCR was taken from a human donor in a cohort sampled during active COVID-19. The chain recombines TRBV18 with TRBJ2-2, with TRBD2 as a possible D gene (6 bases). The CDR3 spells CASTPGGDGGELFF. The DNA for the CDR3 is TGTGCCAGCACTCCCGGAGGGGACGGCGGGGAGCTGTTTTTT.